The rows below give T cell receptor beta chains drawn from one sample of a study of T-cell memory formation after mild COVID-19. From the 5' RACE reads, TCRdb called clonotypes with MiXCR, one entry per CDR3 protein. The sample has roughly 510,000 distinct CDR3 sequences; 17% are singletons. The sequenced material came from PBMCs or a T cell subset sorted from them (not recorded which). Receptors were obtained from an adult woman who had mild COVID-19 (a few samples of this study predate the infection). Cell type and time point are not known. Both conserved end residues are part of each CDR3. Fields, in order: clone size, D gene, V gene, J gene, CDR3 DNA, CDR3 protein. A D gene is named only where the DNA matches it firmly. Clone size is not always given. Where it is, it says once, few, many or a class for expanded clones.

>many|.|TRBV15|TRBJ1-2
TGTGCCACCAGCGTCGGGACACCTTATGGCTACACCTTC
CATSVGTPYGYTF
>.|TRBD2|TRBV20-1|TRBJ2-1
TGCAGTGCTAGAGTGCTAGCGGGGGTGACTACAAATGAGCAGTTCTTC
CSARVLAGVTTNEQFF
>.|TRBD2|TRBV20-1|TRBJ2-3
TGCAGTGCCCCTGGGGCGGGAGGGCCAGATACGCAGTATTTT
CSAPGAGGPDTQYF
>.|.|TRBV7-2|TRBJ2-5
TGTGCCAGCACCGACTATGGGGGACCCCAAGAGACCCAGTACTTC
CASTDYGGPQETQYF
>.|TRBD1|TRBV13|TRBJ2-7
TGTGCCAGCAGGATGACAGGGCCCCACGAGCAGTACTTC
CASRMTGPHEQYF
>few|.|TRBV9|TRBJ1-2
TGTGCCAGCAGCGTAGACCCCGGGCAGAACTATGGCTACACCTTC
CASSVDPGQNYGYTF
>.|.|TRBV4-3|TRBJ2-4
TGCGCCAGCAGCCAGGACCGAGACATTCAGTACTTC
CASSQDRDIQYF
>.|.|TRBV4-3|TRBJ2-2
TGCGCCAGCAGCCAGTCCAATCATCGGTCTCTTGGCACCGGGGAGCTGTTTTTT
CASSQSNHRSLGTGELFF
>few|TRBD2|TRBV20-1|TRBJ2-3
TGCAGTGCGCCCCCTAGCGGGGGTGTCGCAGATACGCAGTATTTT
CSAPPSGGVADTQYF
>once|TRBD2|TRBV20-1|TRBJ2-7
TGCAGTGCGGATTATGAGCGGGGTTCCTACGAGCAGTACTTC
CSADYERGSYEQYF
>few|.|TRBV7-8|TRBJ2-6
TGTGCCAGCAGCTTAGATTCGACAGATCGATTCTCTGGGGCCAACGTCCTGACTTTC
CASSLDSTDRFSGANVLTF
>few|.|TRBV12-3/TRBV12-4|TRBJ1-2
TGTGCCAGCAGTGTTGGACAGATTATGGGCTACACCTTC
CASSVGQIMGYTF
>.|TRBD1|TRBV20-1|TRBJ1-1
TGCAGTGCTCGACAGGGCGCTGAAGCTTTCTTT
CSARQGAEAFF
>.|.|TRBV12-3/TRBV12-4|TRBJ1-2
TGTGCCAGCACCTTAAGTCTTCCCCGAAACTATGGCTACACCTTC
CASTLSLPRNYGYTF
>.|TRBD1|TRBV12-3/TRBV12-4|TRBJ2-7
TGTGCCAGCCACAAATCAGGGGGCCGGGGATACGAGCAGTACTTC
CASHKSGGRGYEQYF